These 26 T cell receptor beta chains originate from one sample sequenced in a study of cytomegalovirus exposure and HLA in healthy donors. The study ran its PCR with 60 Vbeta and 13 Jbeta primers. Data came from immunoSEQ multiplex PCR; TCRdb stores just in-frame clones and leaves some out. The repertoire includes approximately 240,000 clones, roughly 90% of them detected once, and more than 0.8% sits in the top ten. The material sequenced was PBMCs. The receptor set was obtained from a woman between 18 and 29 years old in good health and CMV-seronegative.

This clone has more than one count but fewer than ten. For the CDR3, the DNA is TGTGCCAGCAGCCAAGATAGACGAGCCCCTAGGACAGGGGGCGATCAGCCCCAGCATTTT. This gives the protein CASSQDRRAPRTGGDQPQHF. This sequence joins TRBV4-2 and TRBJ1-5; 11 nucleotides line up with TRBD1. The CDR3 consists of 20 residues. The germline gives CDR1 LGHNA, CDR2 YNFKEQ. The ends lost 0 bases at V and 5 bases at J; junction bases unmatched: 15.

The V gene is TRBV27, the J gene TRBJ1-5, with 7 bases aligning to TRBD1. This CDR3 region has 14 residues. Trimming took 5 bases from V and 8 from J; bases not matched to a gene: 9. Germline loops: CDR1 MNHEY, CDR2 SMNVEV (reference sequence). This CDR3 is CASSRGQRFEPQHF. The CDR3 nucleotides read TGTGCCAGCAGTCGGGGACAGCGATTTGAGCCCCAGCATTTT.

The chain joins TRBV21-1 to TRBJ2-7; the table names TRBD2, a call not compared with the DNA. TRBV21-1 is classified as a pseudogene. The CDR3 is made up of 18 amino acids. CDR3 bases: TGTGCCAGCAGCAAAAAAGCGCGGGCCCGAGGACGGTCCTACGAGCAGTACTTC. It yields the protein CASSKKARARGRSYEQYF.

The chain combines TRBV20-1 with TRBJ1-1; D possibly corresponds to TRBD1 (5 bases). CDR1 is DFQATT, CDR2 SNEGSKA, per germline (reference sequence). The CDR3 length is 11 residues. V was shortened by 5 bases and J by 11 bases, with 15 bases between the two germline ends. In DNA form, the CDR3 reads TGCAGTGCTTATCAGGGAGGAGAGGCTTTCTTT. Translated: CSAYQGGEAFF.

In this sample, this clone turned up a few times. The chain links TRBV11-2 to TRBJ2-3; TRBD2 aligns across 10 bases. Germline lookup yields CDR1 SGHAT and CDR2 FQNNGV. The CDR3 is 17 amino acids. Trimming cost V 1 base and J 7 bases; bases outside gene matches: 11. The chain's CDR3 is CASSLVVSGGVLNTQYF. For the CDR3, the DNA is TGTGCCAGCAGCTTAGTTGTGAGCGGGGGGGTACTTAATACGCAGTATTTT. The full variable domain, rest sourced from reference TRBV11-2 and TRBJ2-3, is EAGVAQSPRYKIIEKRQSVAFWCNPISGHATLYWYQQILGQGPKLLIQFQNNGVVDDSQLPKDRFSAERLKGVDSTLKIQPAKLEDSAVYLCASSLVVSGGVLNTQYFGPGTRLTVL.

The V and J genes are TRBV6-5 and TRBJ2-2; 9 bases fit TRBD1. The J segment lost 6 bases and the V segment lost 2 bases, leaving 7 bases of the junction unmatched. The CDR3 has 16 residues. Germline assignment: CDR1 MNHEY and CDR2 SVGAGI. The CDR3 sequence: CASSYITGGRSGELFF. CDR3 coding DNA: TGTGCCAGCAGTTACATCACAGGGGGCAGGTCCGGGGAGCTGTTTTTT.

The rearrangement uses TRBV18 and TRBJ1-4; the match to TRBD1 covers 9 bases. Germline V CDR1 and CDR2: KGHSH, LQKENI. The CDR3 has 14 residues. The junction had 5 bases not matched to a gene; V was cut back by 4 bases and J by 8 bases. The CDR3 loop is CASSLGQGGEKLFF. CDR3 nucleotide sequence: TGTGCCAGCTCACTGGGACAGGGTGGCGAAAAACTGTTTTTT. Together with reference TRBV18 and TRBJ1-4, the CDR3 gives the full variable domain: NAGVMQNPRHLVRRRGQEARLRCSPMKGHSHVYWYRQLPEEGLKFMVYLQKENIIDESGMPKERFSAEFPKEGPSILRIQQVVRGDSAAYFCASSLGQGGEKLFFGSGTQLSVL.

The chain carries TRBV9 and TRBJ1-2, with D hard to call. With 0 bases removed from V and 3 bases from J, the gap between germline ends came to 9 bases. Germline values: CDR1 SGDLS, CDR2 YYNGEE. This CDR3 comprises 14 residues. The CDR3 sequence: CASSVGALDYGYTF. Written as DNA, the CDR3 is TGTGCCAGCAGCGTAGGGGCGCTGGACTATGGCTACACCTTC. Together with reference TRBV9 and TRBJ1-2, the CDR3 gives the full variable domain: DSGVTQTPKHLITATGQRVTLRCSPRSGDLSVYWYQQSLDQGLQFLIQYYNGEERAKGNILERFSAQQFPDLHSELNLSSLELGDSALYFCASSVGALDYGYTFGSGTRLTVV.

This chain connects TRBV18 to TRBJ1-1, with TRBD1 identical over 7 bases. Germline loops: CDR1 KGHSH, CDR2 LQKENI. The CDR3 totals 13 residues. V lost 3 bases, J lost 6 bases, and 4 bases stayed unmatched. The CDR3 DNA follows: TGTGCCAGCTCACCTGACAGGGAGGCTGAAGCTTTCTTT. It translates to CASSPDREAEAFF.

This sequence joins TRBV2 and TRBJ2-5; the D gene is possibly TRBD1 (6 bases). Matching the DNA end better, TRBJ2-7 makes the J call doubtful. CDR1 and CDR2 from the germline V gene are SNHLY and FYNNEI. This CDR3 is built from 16 residues. In nucleotides, the CDR3 is TGTGCCAGCACCAAACAGGGTGTCGCGTGGACCTACGAGCAGTACTTC. This translates into CASTKQGVAWTYEQYF.

The rearrangement uses TRBV11-2 and TRBJ2-5; D is uncertain. The germline V and J ends were trimmed by 5 bases and 3 bases, with 7 bases remaining between them. CDR1 is SGHAT, CDR2 FQNNGV, per germline. This CDR3 comprises 12 residues. The CDR3 spells CASSRAKETQYF. The CDR3 region has the DNA TGTGCCAGCAGCAGAGCGAAAGAGACCCAGTACTTC.

V is TRBV7-3 and J is TRBJ2-1; 11 bases match TRBD2. This CDR3 comprises 16 residues. CDR1 and CDR2 from the germline V gene are SGHTA and FQGTGA. V shed 1 base, J shed 4 bases, and the junction held 3 bases outside the gene matches. CDR3 loop: CASSLKTSGRYNEQFF. The DNA for the CDR3 is TGTGCCAGCAGCTTAAAAACTAGCGGGAGATACAATGAGCAGTTCTTC.

The chain combines TRBV6-1 with TRBJ2-3, with 11 positions matching TRBD1. Per the germline V gene, CDR1 is MNHNS and CDR2 is SASEGT. J was trimmed by 4 bases and V by 6 bases; bases with no gene match: 9. This CDR3 comprises 16 residues. The CDR3 nucleotides read TGTGCCAGCAGGGAAACCCCGGGACAGGGGGCAGATACGCAGTATTTT. It codes for CASRETPGQGADTQYF.

The V and J genes are TRBV6-6 and TRBJ2-3; 9 bases are shared with TRBD2. Germline CDR1 MNHNY, CDR2 SVGAGI (reference sequence). The V gene end was trimmed by 6 bases and the J gene end by 3 bases; junction bases not matched to a gene: 4. The CDR3 has 14 amino acids. CDR3 in amino acids: CASRLTSGTDTQYF. The DNA of the CDR3 is TGTGCCAGCAGGCTGACTAGCGGAACAGATACGCAGTATTTT.

In this sample, this clone turned up once. The chain recombines TRBV7-3 with TRBJ2-2; 11 bases align to TRBD1. The length of the CDR3 is 18 residues. The ends lost 5 bases at V and 7 bases at J; junction bases unmatched: 15. Germline V CDR1 and CDR2: SGHTA, FQGTGA. Here the CDR3 reads CASSPLIPGQGVNGELFF. In DNA form, the CDR3 reads TGTGCCAGCAGCCCCCTTATTCCGGGACAGGGGGTTAACGGGGAGCTGTTTTTT.

CDR3 loop: CASSSDRGSRETQYF. DNA for the CDR3: TGCGCCAGCAGCTCGGATCGGGGGTCTAGGGAGACCCAGTACTTC. This chain links TRBV5-1 with TRBJ2-5, with D tentatively TRBD2 (6 bases). CDR3 length: 15 residues. The germline gives CDR1 SGHRS, CDR2 YFSETQ. Trimming stripped 3 bases from V and 5 bases from J, with 17 bases between.

V gene TRBV29-1 combines with J gene TRBJ1-1, with D uncertain. In germline, CDR1 is SQVTM, CDR2 ANQGSEA. The CDR3 contains 14 residues. V was trimmed by 1 base and J by 1 base, leaving 10 bases between them. CDR3 nucleotide sequence: TGCAGCGTTGAAGCCCGCCTGGCGAACACTGAAGCTTTCTTT. Translating gives CSVEARLANTEAFF.

The genes are TRBV27 and TRBJ2-1; tentative D call: TRBD2 (5 bases). V lost 3 bases and J lost 6, with 9 bases in between. The CDR3 sequence is 13 residues long. The germline V gene has CDR1 MNHEY and CDR2 SMNVEV (reference sequence). The CDR3 region is CASSFSSFNEQFF. The CDR3 nucleotides read TGTGCCAGCAGTTTTTCTAGCTTCAATGAGCAGTTCTTC.

The rearrangement links TRBV5-1 to TRBJ2-1; 11 bases agree with TRBD2. After removal of 4 bases from V and 6 bases from J, the junction contained 9 bases not matched to a gene. CDR3 length equals 16 residues. Germline V gene lookup returns CDR1 SGHRS and CDR2 YFSETQ. This CDR3 is CASSRKTSGGSNEQFF. In DNA, the CDR3 is TGCGCCAGCAGCCGAAAAACTAGCGGGGGTTCCAATGAGCAGTTCTTC.

The V and J genes are TRBV19 and TRBJ1-2; 7 bases are a match to TRBD1. From germline, CDR1 is LNHDA and CDR2 SQIVND (reference sequence). The CDR3 covers 14 residues. V gave up 3 bases and J gave up 7 bases; unmatched junction bases: 8. The CDR3 region has the DNA TGTGCCAGTAGTATTAAAGGGGGCGCTAGTGGCTACACCTTC. Translated: CASSIKGGASGYTF.

The rearrangement joins TRBV6-6 to TRBJ2-3, with 10 bases aligning to TRBD2. The CDR3 runs to 15 residues. V dropped 4 bases and J dropped 4; count of bases not matched to a gene: 5. In germline, CDR1 is MNHNY, CDR2 SVGAGI (reference sequence). The CDR3 sequence is CASSSRLAGADTQYF. The CDR3 DNA sequence: TGTGCCAGCAGTTCCCGACTAGCGGGTGCAGATACGCAGTATTTT.

This chain connects TRBV4-1 to TRBJ2-4; 8 bases match TRBD2. Germline CDR1 MGHRA, CDR2 YSYEKL. V shed 4 bases, J shed 4 bases, and the junction held 9 bases outside the gene matches. The CDR3 contains 16 residues. For the CDR3, the DNA is TGCGCCAGCAGCCCCATCCCGGGGGGGCCAAAAAACATTCAGTACTTC. It yields the protein CASSPIPGGPKNIQYF.

This clone was detected only once. The chain carries TRBV10-3 and TRBJ1-5; TRBD1 matches 7 bases. The germline CDR1 and CDR2 sequences are ENHRY and SYGVKD. V shed 11 bases and J 0 bases; nucleotides not matched to a gene: 10. The CDR3 has 15 amino acids. The CDR3 bases are TGTGCCTCTTCACAGGGGAACTTTAGCAATCAGCCCCAGCATTTT. Amino acid sequence: CASSQGNFSNQPQHF.

This clone was seen only once. Other DNA sequences in the sample encode the same CDR3. The chain has TRBV4-3 and TRBJ2-1, with TRBD2 identical over 11 bases. CDR3 length equals 15 residues. Trimming cost V 4 bases and J 5 bases; bases outside gene matches: 4. Germline V gives CDR1 LGHNA, CDR2 YSLEER. The CDR3 protein is CASSPGTSGNNEQFF. As DNA, the CDR3 is TGCGCCAGCAGCCCCGGGACTAGCGGTAACAATGAGCAGTTCTTC.

The rearrangement links TRBV19 to TRBJ1-5; D gene unclear. V was shortened by 6 bases and J by 7 bases, with 16 bases between the two germline ends. Per the germline V gene, CDR1 is LNHDA and CDR2 is SQIVND (reference sequence). There are 14 residues in the CDR3. The CDR3 nucleotides read TGTGCCAGTAGGGGCGGGTGGAGGGAACAGCCCCAGCATTTT. The encoded protein is CASRGGWREQPQHF.

The V call is TRBV2, the J call TRBJ1-5; D uncertain. Germline CDR1 SNHLY, CDR2 FYNNEI. The V end lost 0 bases, the J end lost 1 base, and 10 bases lay between the germline ends. There are 16 residues in the CDR3. Written as DNA, the CDR3 is TGTGCCAGCAGTGAAGCCCCAGGTATGAGCAATCAGCCCCAGCATTTT. This gives the protein CASSEAPGMSNQPQHF.